The rows below give T cell receptor beta chains drawn from one sample of a study of coeliac disease. Sequencing was performed with immunoSEQ multiplex PCR; in TCRdb, only in-frame clones are kept and a portion is missing. The table includes approximately 7,400 clones, 63% detected once. The sequencing input was lamina propria lymphocytes from the gut. The receptors were gathered from an older woman with active celiac disease. Each CDR3 is given with its conserved first and last residue. The D gene is left open where the match is weak. The size entry is marked missing in some rows and otherwise reads once, few, many or a size class.

abundance,j_gene,d_gene,v_gene,CDR3aa,CDR3nt
once,TRBJ2-1,-,TRBV10-3,CAISDSRGSSYNEQFF,TGTGCCATCAGTGACTCCCGGGGATCCTCCTACAATGAGCAGTTCTTC
few,TRBJ2-1,-,TRBV2,CASRVDSSSYNEQFF,TGTGCCAGCAGGGTCGACAGTAGCTCCTACAATGAGCAGTTCTTC
-,TRBJ1-1,-,TRBV10-3,CAISWGETEAFF,TGTGCCATCAGCTGGGGGGAGACTGAAGCTTTCTTT
-,TRBJ1-1,-,TRBV6-4,CASSERFSSASEAFF,TGTGCCAGCAGTGAAAGATTTAGCAGCGCCTCTGAAGCTTTCTTT
few,TRBJ2-7,-,TRBV7-2,CASSGERRYEQYF,TGTGCCAGCAGCGGGGAGAGGCGCTACGAGCAGTACTTC
-,TRBJ2-7,-,TRBV6-1,CASSEAAVSYEQYF,TGTGCCAGCAGTGAAGCAGCCGTCTCCTACGAGCAGTACTTC
-,TRBJ1-1,-,TRBV7-3,CASSFRRSAEAFF,TGTGCCAGCAGCTTCCGACGTAGCGCTGAAGCTTTCTTT
-,TRBJ2-5,TRBD1,TRBV7-6,CASSQRPDRGETQYF,TGTGCCAGCAGCCAAAGGCCGGACAGGGGGGAGACCCAGTACTTC
-,TRBJ2-2,-,TRBV27,CAGGRLTGELFF,TGTGCCGGCGGTCGGTTGACCGGGGAGCTGTTTTTT
-,TRBJ1-1,-,TRBV28,CASSFIPGTEAFF,TGTGCCAGCAGTTTTATCCCGGGGACTGAAGCTTTCTTT
-,TRBJ1-5,-,TRBV28,CASRWSESVNQPQHF,TGTGCCAGCAGATGGTCTGAGTCTGTTAATCAGCCCCAGCATTTT
-,TRBJ2-5,TRBD1,TRBV5-5,CASSLGQGAGAQYF,TGTGCCAGCAGCTTGGGACAGGGGGCAGGGGCCCAGTACTTC
-,TRBJ2-2,-,TRBV7-2,CASSYLPYSVNTGELFF,TGTGCCAGCAGCTACTTGCCCTATAGTGTCAACACCGGGGAGCTGTTTTTT
-,TRBJ1-3,-,TRBV30,CAWSRGRGGSGNTIYF,TGTGCCTGGAGTCGCGGGAGAGGGGGCTCTGGAAACACCATATATTTT
-,TRBJ2-7,-,TRBV7-2,CASSSPPGYGSGSYEQYF,TGTGCCAGCAGCTCCCCCCCGGGGTACGGGAGTGGGTCCTACGAGCAGTACTTC
-,TRBJ2-3,TRBD2,TRBV11-3,CASSQGGPQDTQYF,TGTGCCAGCAGCCAGGGAGGGCCGCAAGATACGCAGTATTTT
-,TRBJ2-7,TRBD2,TRBV28,CASSLCILAGGDYEQYF,TGTGCCAGCAGTTTATGCATTCTAGCGGGAGGGGACTACGAGCAGTACTTC
-,TRBJ1-1,-,TRBV9,CASSVEDRGNTEAFF,TGTGCCAGCAGCGTAGAGGATCGGGGGAACACTGAAGCTTTCTTT
-,TRBJ1-2,-,TRBV19,CASSPSGTPGYTF,TGTGCCAGTAGTCCGTCCGGGACACCAGGCTACACCTTC
few,TRBJ1-1,-,TRBV27,CASRAGVNTEAFF,TGTGCCAGCAGAGCGGGGGTGAACACTGAAGCTTTCTTT
-,TRBJ1-2,-,TRBV29-1,CSVVPGVNYGYTF,TGCAGCGTGGTACCGGGGGTAAACTATGGCTACACCTTC
few,TRBJ1-5,TRBD1,TRBV4-3,CASSQDPPGTGRSQPQHF,TGCGCCAGCAGCCAGGATCCCCCCGGGACAGGGAGATCCCAGCCCCAGCATTTT
-,TRBJ1-2,-,TRBV19,CASSSPGVIYGYTF,TGTGCCAGTAGTTCCCCCGGGGTGATCTATGGCTACACCTTC
few,TRBJ2-7,-,TRBV25-1,CASSESNQAEQYF,TGTGCCAGCAGTGAATCTAATCAGGCCGAGCAGTACTTC
-,TRBJ1-3,-,TRBV6-4,CASSDLPSSGNTIYF,TGTGCCAGCAGTGACCTTCCTAGCTCTGGAAACACCATATATTTT
-,TRBJ2-2,TRBD2,TRBV28,CASTITPGLVVTGELFF,TGTGCCAGCACTATAACTCCGGGACTAGTTGTCACCGGGGAGCTGTTTTTT